Listed below are T cell receptor beta chains from one sample, sequenced in a study of OX40 agonist ivuxolimab in advanced cancers. Only in-frame clones appear in the TCRdb table, and some are missing; sequencing was by immunoSEQ multiplex PCR. The table has 65,000 to 90,000 clones, about nine tenths seen once. Here the sequenced sample was CD4+ or CD8+ T cells sorted from blood, taken in a trial of the OX40 agonist ivuxolimab. The receptors stem from an adult with an advanced solid tumor such as melanoma, head and neck, liver or kidney cancer. Each CDR3 is given with its conserved first and last residue. A D gene is named only where the DNA matches it firmly. Where a row states a size, it is once, few, many or the class of an expanded clone; other rows omit it.

d_gene	v_gene	abundance	j_gene	CDR3nt	CDR3aa
NA	TRBV9	NA	TRBJ2-1	TGTGCCAGCAGCGTATCTGGGATTCACAATGAGCAGTTCTTC	CASSVSGIHNEQFF
NA	TRBV10-1	NA	TRBJ2-1	TGCGCCAGCAGTGAGTCCGGGGGTGCGGATGAGCAGTTCTTC	CASSESGGADEQFF
NA	TRBV11-2	NA	TRBJ2-5	TGTGCCAGCAGCTTAGATTTTTACTCCCAAGAGACCCAGTACTTC	CASSLDFYSQETQYF
NA	TRBV5-8	NA	TRBJ2-2	TGTGCCAGCAGCGGGATGGGGGCCAACACCGGGGAGCTGTTTTTT	CASSGMGANTGELFF
TRBD1	TRBV29-1	NA	TRBJ1-2	TGCAGCGTGGAAAGTCAGGGGGCCTTAACCTATGGCTACACCTTC	CSVESQGALTYGYTF
TRBD1	TRBV19	NA	TRBJ2-1	TGTGCCAGTAGTATAAGCCCAGGGGGCTCTTACAATGAGCAGTTCTTC	CASSISPGGSYNEQFF
NA	TRBV7-8	NA	TRBJ2-3	TGTGCCAGCAGCTTCCAATATCTAAACACAGATACGCAGTATTTT	CASSFQYLNTDTQYF
NA	TRBV30	NA	TRBJ2-7	TGTGCCTGGAGTCCCGAGGCCACCTACGAGCAGTACTTC	CAWSPEATYEQYF
NA	TRBV27	NA	TRBJ1-1	TGTGCCAGCAGTTTTGGTAACACTGAAGCTTTCTTT	CASSFGNTEAFF
NA	TRBV9	NA	TRBJ1-4	TGTGCCAGCAGCCCCATCGGGTGGGGCGGTGAAAAACTGTTTTTT	CASSPIGWGGEKLFF
TRBD1	TRBV27	NA	TRBJ1-1	TGTGCCAGCAACACCTGGACAGGGAGGTCTGAAGCTTTCTTT	CASNTWTGRSEAFF
TRBD1	TRBV5-1	NA	TRBJ2-4	TGCGCCAGCACCAGACAGGGGGCGGCCAAAAACATTCAGTACTTC	CASTRQGAAKNIQYF
NA	TRBV28	NA	TRBJ1-2	TGTGCCAGCACCCGTGGGAGGGTAAACTATGGCTACACCTTC	CASTRGRVNYGYTF
NA	TRBV9	NA	TRBJ2-1	TGTGCCAGCTCCCTGTGGGAGGCTGGCAATGAGCAGTTCTTC	CASSLWEAGNEQFF
NA	TRBV7-6	NA	TRBJ2-2	TGTGCCAGCAGCCTGGCCCCCTGGGGCACGGGCACCGGGGAGCTGTTTTTT	CASSLAPWGTGTGELFF
TRBD1	TRBV7-8	NA	TRBJ1-4	TGTGCCAGCAGCGGGATGACAGGGGGAAATGAAAAACTGTTTTTT	CASSGMTGGNEKLFF
NA	TRBV27	NA	TRBJ2-2	TGTGCCAGCAGTTTACGGTTCACCGGGGAGCTGTTTTTT	CASSLRFTGELFF
NA	TRBV5-6	NA	TRBJ1-1	TGTGCCAGCAGCCAAATGGGTAGGGGACCCGAAGACTTGAACACTGAAGCTTTCTTT	CASSQMGRGPEDLNTEAFF
NA	TRBV18	NA	TRBJ2-7	TGTGCCAGCTCTCCGACGGAGGGAGGCTACGAGCAGTACTTC	CASSPTEGGYEQYF
NA	TRBV7-9	NA	TRBJ2-3	TGTGCCAGCAGCTTAGCGCCGGACTGGTTATTAAGCACAGATACGCAGTATTTT	CASSLAPDWLLSTDTQYF
NA	TRBV11-2	NA	TRBJ1-6	TGTGCCAGCAGCCACCCGCAGAATAATTCACCCCTCCACTTT	CASSHPQNNSPLHF
TRBD2	TRBV6-4	NA	TRBJ2-1	TGTGCCAGCAGTGACTCGTCTAGCGGTGACAATGAGCAGTTCTTC	CASSDSSSGDNEQFF
NA	TRBV18	NA	TRBJ2-1	TGTGCCAGCTCACCACCGGGCCTCGAGCAGTTCTTC	CASSPPGLEQFF
NA	TRBV14	few	TRBJ1-1	TGTGCCAGCAGCCAAGAAGTCATGTCCGTACCCCGGGCTTTCTTT	CASSQEVMSVPRAFF
NA	TRBV28	NA	TRBJ1-5	TGTGCCAGCATTGCCAGGAGAGACTTCTATAGCAATCGGCCCCAGCATTTT	CASIARRDFYSNRPQHF
NA	TRBV29-1	NA	TRBJ2-5	TGCAGCGTTGAAGACTTCCGGGGTCCGGACGGGACCCAGTACTTC	CSVEDFRGPDGTQYF
NA	TRBV4-2	NA	TRBJ1-5	TGTGCCAGCAGCCAAGATCTGTATCAGCCCCAGCATTTT	CASSQDLYQPQHF
TRBD2	TRBV5-1	once	TRBJ2-3	TGCGCCAGCAGCTTGGAGGGTAGCGGGGGATATACAGATACGCAGTATTTT	CASSLEGSGGYTDTQYF
TRBD1	TRBV27	NA	TRBJ2-2	TGTGCCAGCAGTCGTGACAGGGGGAAACTGTTTTTT	CASSRDRGKLFF
TRBD1	TRBV2	few	TRBJ2-5	TGTGCCTACAGGGGCCTACAAGAGACCCAGTACTTC	CAYRGLQETQYF
NA	TRBV6-1	NA	TRBJ2-7	TGTGCCAGCAGTTATGAGCACGAGCAGTACTTC	CASSYEHEQYF
TRBD1	TRBV6-1	NA	TRBJ2-7	TGTGCCAGCAGACAGGGACAGGGCTACGAGCAGTACTTC	CASRQGQGYEQYF
NA	TRBV11-2	NA	TRBJ2-5	TGTGCCAGCAGCTTAGTATGGGGGTTGGAGACCCAGTACTTC	CASSLVWGLETQYF
NA	TRBV7-9	NA	TRBJ2-3	TGTGCCAGCAGCCAACAAGGGGGACGGAGGGAAAGGGATACGCAGTATTTT	CASSQQGGRRERDTQYF
NA	TRBV13	NA	TRBJ2-3	TGTGCCAGCAGCTTGTGGGGCCCAGATACGCAGTATTTT	CASSLWGPDTQYF
NA	TRBV28	NA	TRBJ2-1	TGTGCCGCAGGGCGGAATTACAATGAGCAGTTCTTC	CAAGRNYNEQFF
NA	TRBV28	NA	TRBJ2-2	TGTGCCAGCAGTTTAATGGGTCCCGGGGAGCTGTTTTTT	CASSLMGPGELFF
NA	TRBV15	NA	TRBJ2-5	TGTGCCACCAGCAGAGTAGGGGTTAGGGACCAAGAGACCCAGTACTTC	CATSRVGVRDQETQYF
NA	TRBV6-4	NA	TRBJ1-1	TGTGCCAGCAGTGACTGGTCGGGGGCTGAAGCTTTCTTT	CASSDWSGAEAFF
TRBD1	TRBV7-9	NA	TRBJ1-3	TGTGCCAGCACCGTAGACAGGACAGGAGCACGTTTT	CASTVDRTGARF
TRBD2	TRBV11-2	NA	TRBJ2-7	TGTGCCAGCAGCTTAGGTGGGACTAGCGGAGACGAGCAGTACTTC	CASSLGGTSGDEQYF
TRBD2	TRBV9	NA	TRBJ2-7	TGTGCCAGCAGCGTAGGCGGGGGTGGCTACGAGCAGTACTTC	CASSVGGGGYEQYF
NA	TRBV20-1	once	TRBJ2-7	TGCAGTGCTAGGGAGCTCGACGAGCAGTACTTC	CSARELDEQYF
NA	TRBV30	NA	TRBJ1-1	TGTGCCTGGATGGAAGGGGCTTTCTTT	CAWMEGAFF